The clone carrying this TCR beta chain was picked up a small number of times. Its target is not known. A sample-barcoded 5' primer and a J-beta primer mix were used in a second PCR of about 7 to 12 cycles. Each CDR3 protein gets one entry after TCRdb re-called the 5' RACE reads with MiXCR. The repertoire holds 1 million or so distinct CDR3 sequences, with under 30% as singletons. The data were obtained in a study of blood T cells in healthy people across ages. The study's findings and limits: A roughly linear age-dependent decrease characterized TCR beta diversity per million T cells.

V lost 3 bases to trimming and J lost 2 bases, with 10 bases between them. This CDR3 has 14 amino acids. These data were likewise used in another study, on T cells of mothers and their children. This second study says: T cell clones that were persistent and microchimeric went undetected.

The sequenced material came from blood. The sequence was collected from a girl aged 2 to 10 in good health. The V gene is TRBV12-3 or TRBV12-4, the J gene TRBJ1-2; D unclear. As DNA, the CDR3 is TGTGCCAGCAGTTTCTCGGGCCGCAACTATGGCTACACCTTC. Translating it yields CASSFSGRNYGYTF.